The source of this TCR beta chain is a study of T-cell memory formation after mild COVID-19. The wider study: Largely, TCR clusters stayed within a single donor. Notes on the study in general: Confirmation of SARS-CoV-2 specificity was lacking for second-wave clones peaking day 37. Whereas later expanders leaned CD4+, clones contracting day 15 to 85 showed a balanced CD4/CD8 makeup.

TCR alpha and TCR beta cDNA libraries with sample barcodes and UMIs came from 5'RACE using constant-segment primers. TCRdb processed the 5' RACE reads anew with MiXCR; each CDR3 protein has one entry. The sample contains roughly 250,000 distinct CDR3 sequences, approximately 15% of which appear only once. This clonotype was observed once. The antigen is unknown. The receptor was isolated from a man aged 18 to 30 who had mild COVID-19 (a few samples of this study predate the infection). Cell type and time point are not known. Material for sequencing was PBMCs or a T cell subset sorted from them (not recorded which).

In nucleotides, the CDR3 is TGCGCCAGCAGGGGAGCGGGCTCTGGAAACACCATATATTTT. Its translation: CASRGAGSGNTIYF. The rearrangement links TRBV5-1 to TRBJ1-3; unclear D gene. This CDR3 has 14 amino acids. Trimming shortened V by 5 bases and J by 0 bases, and 9 bases separated the two germline ends. Per germline, CDR1 SGHRS and CDR2 YFSETQ.